Presented here are 10 T cell receptor beta chains from one specimen sequenced in a study of low-dose radiotherapy and immunotherapy resistance in tumors (dated 2022 in TCRdb). The sequencing machine was an Illumina MiniSeq. Superscript III and a set of TRAV- and TRBV-specific primers were used to synthesize first-strand cDNA, so that both TCRalpha and TCRbeta chains were covered. TCRs were amplified with Phusion for around 20 PCR cycles, with a constant-region primer paired with the adapter attached to the V primers. TCRdb took the public reads, trimmed them with fastp at Q25, ran MiXCR for clone calling and kept in-frame beta chains. Entries that share a CDR3 protein sequence are merged under the most common genes and DNA. Across this sample there are 85,000 to 100,000 distinct CDR3 sequences, with roughly 9% seen only once. The top ten clonotypes cover roughly 1% of the sample. Read against the paper, the sample's time point label means: before trial treatment.

This sample comprised PBMCs, obtained before treatment. The source of these receptors is a male donor with prostate cancer.

This clonotype has ten or more counts. The chain joins TRBV4-3 to TRBJ1-4, with D perhaps TRBD1 (5 bases). The CDR3 is 16 residues long. CDR1 is LGHNA, CDR2 YSLEER, per germline. Trimming shortened V by 1 base and J by 8 bases, and 17 bases separated the two germline ends. The CDR3 protein is CASSQGDSGGGEKLFF. The DNA for the CDR3 is TGCGCCAGCAGCCAAGGGGACTCCGGAGGAGGCGAAAAACTGTTTTTT.

This clonotype was seen repeatedly, ten times or more. V gene TRBV5-1 combines with J gene TRBJ2-6; possible D gene TRBD1, 5 bases. Trimming removed 6 bases at V and 0 bases at J, with 16 bases between. The CDR3 length is 17 residues. Germline CDR1 and CDR2: SGHRS and YFSETQ. CDR3 sequence reads: CASKTDSLLSGANVLTF. In DNA, the CDR3 is TGCGCCAGCAAGACTGACAGCCTACTCTCTGGGGCCAACGTCCTGACTTTC.

The CDR3 coding sequence is TGTGCCATCAGTGCCGAGGGCTATGGCTACACCTTC. Translated, it gives CAISAEGYGYTF. This chain links TRBV10-3 with TRBJ1-2; D ambiguous. CDR3 size: 12 residues. V was pared by 4 bases and J by 4 bases, with 7 bases between. Germline V gene data show CDR1 as ENHRY and CDR2 as SYGVKD.

The chain employs TRBV20-1 and TRBJ1-1, with D hard to call. The CDR3 covers 12 residues. Germline lookup yields CDR1 DFQATT and CDR2 SNEGSKA (reference sequence). V was cut by 3 bases and J by 3 bases, with 8 bases left in between. The CDR3 DNA follows: TGCAGTGCTAGCCCCAGAGACACTGAAGCTTTCTTT. Translating it yields CSASPRDTEAFF.

This clonotype has at least ten counts. V gene TRBV30 combines with J gene TRBJ2-7, with 11 bases that match TRBD1. The CDR3 extends over 14 amino acids. The J segment lost 6 bases and the V segment lost 3 bases, leaving 7 bases of the junction unmatched. Germline loops: CDR1 GTSNPN, CDR2 SVGIG (reference sequence). CDR3 amino acids: CAWRDTGTGGEQYF. Here the CDR3 DNA reads TGTGCCTGGAGAGATACCGGGACAGGGGGCGAGCAGTACTTC.

Many counts were recorded for this clonotype. V usage is TRBV29-1 and J usage is TRBJ1-2; TRBD1 matches 9 bases. Per germline, CDR1 SQVTM and CDR2 ANQGSEA. The CDR3 totals 18 residues. V was pared by 6 bases and J by 4 bases, with 21 bases of the junction left unmatched. In DNA, the CDR3 is TGCAGCGTCACAGGGGAACGGGACAGGGCGCTACAATCCTATGGCTACACCTTC. This translates into CSVTGERDRALQSYGYTF.

This clonotype occurred many times. The chain links TRBV29-1 to TRBJ2-2, with D tentatively TRBD2 (6 bases). The CDR3 covers 13 residues. Germline assignment: CDR1 SQVTM and CDR2 ANQGSEA. V lost 5 bases to trimming and J lost 2 bases, with 9 bases between them. In nucleotides, the CDR3 is TGCAGCGTTAGGCGGGGTAACACCGGGGAGCTGTTTTTT. Amino acid sequence: CSVRRGNTGELFF.

In its sample, this clonotype was seen many times. The chain couples TRBV18 to TRBJ2-7; 11 bases are a match to TRBD1. Germline CDR1 KGHSH, CDR2 LQKENI. The CDR3 length is 15 residues. With V trimmed by 4 bases and J by 1 base, 3 bases remained unmatched. Here the CDR3 reads CASSLDRGRSYEQYF. The CDR3 nucleotides read TGTGCCAGCTCACTGGACAGGGGGCGATCCTACGAGCAGTACTTC.

This clonotype was counted many times. The chain joins TRBV4-3 to TRBJ1-4; D remains unclear. V was shortened by 0 bases and J by 10 bases, with 6 bases between the two germline ends. Germline assignment: CDR1 LGHNA and CDR2 YSLEER. The CDR3 extends over 12 amino acids. CDR3 loop: CASSQDRLKLFF. The DNA for the CDR3 is TGCGCCAGCAGCCAAGATCGATTAAAACTGTTTTTT.

This clonotype was seen many times. The chain employs TRBV12-3 or TRBV12-4 and TRBJ2-7; D remains unclear. V was clipped by 5 bases and J by 3 bases, with 14 bases between them. The CDR3 runs 14 residues. The CDR3 DNA is TGTGCCAGCAGTCCGACCTCTACAGTCTACGAGCAGTACTTC. Translated: CASSPTSTVYEQYF.